The rows below give T cell receptor beta chains drawn from one sample of a study of blood T cell repertoires in COVID-19. The repertoire was sequenced with immunoSEQ multiplex PCR; TCRdb's copy has only in-frame clones and lacks some. This repertoire shows 200,000 to 250,000 clones, about four fifths found once; its top ten account for 3%. Material: peripheral blood. Receptors were obtained from a woman younger than 45 who had recovered from COVID-19. CDR3s include the opening cysteine and the closing phenylalanine or tryptophan. The D gene is left open where the match is weak. Clone size appears in some rows only: once, few, many, or a class for an expanded clone.

d_gene | j_gene | abundance | v_gene | CDR3nt | CDR3aa
TRBD1 | TRBJ2-7 | . | TRBV9 | TGTGCCAGCAGCGATGGACAGGGGCACTCCTACGAGCAGTACTTC | CASSDGQGHSYEQYF
. | TRBJ1-3 | . | TRBV27 | TGTGCCAGCAGTCGGCGAGGGAGCTCTGGAAACACCATATATTTT | CASSRRGSSGNTIYF
. | TRBJ2-1 | few | TRBV19 | TGTGCCAGTAGCACTTACAATGAGCAGTTCTTC | CASSTYNEQFF
. | TRBJ1-1 | . | TRBV10-1 | TGCGCCAGCAGTAATAAGGGAGGGACTGAAGCTTTCTTT | CASSNKGGTEAFF
. | TRBJ1-6 | few | TRBV2 | TGTGCCAGCACGAGCGACCCACCCCTCCACTTT | CASTSDPPLHF
. | TRBJ1-1 | . | TRBV3-1/TRBV3-2 | TGTGCCAGCAGCCAAGAACAAATGAACACTGAAGCTTTCTTT | CASSQEQMNTEAFF
. | TRBJ1-4 | . | TRBV18 | TGTGCCAGCTCACTGAGACAGCTAGATAATGAAAAACTGTTTTTT | CASSLRQLDNEKLFF
. | TRBJ1-1 | once | TRBV6-1 | TGTGCCAGCAGTGACAGGGGAGTTACTGAAGCTTTCTTT | CASSDRGVTEAFF
. | TRBJ2-6 | . | TRBV6-1 | TGTGCCAGCAGTGAAGCGGGGAGCTGGGCCAACGTCCTGACTTTC | CASSEAGSWANVLTF
TRBD2 | TRBJ2-1 | . | TRBV24-1 | TGTGCCACCAGTGACCGACTAGCGGGGACCTACAATGAGCAGTTCTTC | CATSDRLAGTYNEQFF
TRBD1 | TRBJ2-7 | . | TRBV27 | TGTGCCAGCAGTTTGATTACCGGGACAGGGCCCTACGAGCAGTACTTC | CASSLITGTGPYEQYF
TRBD2 | TRBJ2-1 | . | TRBV7-6 | TGTGCCAGCAGCGCACTAGCGGGAGGCGACGGAGGGCATGAGCAGTTCTTC | CASSALAGGDGGHEQFF
. | TRBJ2-1 | . | TRBV11-2 | TGTGCCAGCAGCCCACAGGGCTATGAGCAGTTCTTC | CASSPQGYEQFF
TRBD1 | TRBJ2-5 | . | TRBV27 | TGTGCCAGCAGTGATCTCTCCGGGACAGGGCCAAGGGAGACCCAGTACTTC | CASSDLSGTGPRETQYF
TRBD2 | TRBJ2-1 | few | TRBV6-5 | TGTGCCAGCAGTTACGGCCCTAGCGGTACCTACAATGAGCAGTTCTTC | CASSYGPSGTYNEQFF
TRBD2 | TRBJ2-7 | . | TRBV2 | TGTGCCAGCAGAGAAGGGAGCGGGACCAGTTACGAGCAGTACTTC | CASREGSGTSYEQYF
. | TRBJ2-1 | . | TRBV28 | TGTGCCAGCAGTCGGACACACGAGCAGTTCTTC | CASSRTHEQFF
. | TRBJ2-3 | . | TRBV7-9 | TGTGCCAGCAGCTTAGGCGATACTATACGCGATACGCAGTATTTT | CASSLGDTIRDTQYF
TRBD1 | TRBJ2-6 | . | TRBV29-1 | TGCAGCGTTGGGACAGGGAACGGGGCCAACGTCCTGACTTTC | CSVGTGNGANVLTF
. | TRBJ2-1 | . | TRBV5-1 | TGCGCCAGCAGCTTGGAGCGGAGCTCCTACAATGAGCAGTTCTTC | CASSLERSSYNEQFF
. | TRBJ2-1 | . | TRBV4-1 | TGCGCCAGCAGCCAAGATCGTGGAATAGCGATCTACAATGAGCAGTTCTTC | CASSQDRGIAIYNEQFF
TRBD2 | TRBJ2-1 | . | TRBV7-9 | TGTGCCAGCAGCTTGGGACTAGCGGGAGAAGTAGCGCGCGAGCAGTTCTTC | CASSLGLAGEVAREQFF
. | TRBJ1-2 | . | TRBV25-1 | TGTGCCAGCAGTGATTTTACAGGGCTCGACCTCTATGGCTACACCTTC | CASSDFTGLDLYGYTF
. | TRBJ1-2 | . | TRBV9 | TGTGCCAGCAGCGCCCTTAGCGGGGGAGTCGACTATGGCTACACCTTC | CASSALSGGVDYGYTF
. | TRBJ2-7 | . | TRBV27 | TGTGCCAGCAGTTTTATGACGGGGAGCTCCTACGAGCAGTACTTC | CASSFMTGSSYEQYF
. | TRBJ2-5 | . | TRBV10-2 | TGCGCCAGCATCGGAGGAGGGGAGACCCAGTACTTC | CASIGGGETQYF
. | TRBJ2-2 | . | TRBV7-2 | TGTGCCAGCAGCGGAGGGACCACTGCTTTTCCGGGGGAGCTGTTTTTT | CASSGGTTAFPGELFF
TRBD1 | TRBJ2-7 | . | TRBV27 | TGTGCCACCCGGACAGGGCCCTACGAGCAGTACTTC | CATRTGPYEQYF
. | TRBJ2-2 | . | TRBV7-2 | TGTGCCAGCAGCTTACGGGGTATCCCCGGGGAGCTGTTTTTT | CASSLRGIPGELFF
TRBD2 | TRBJ2-1 | . | TRBV6-5 | TGTGCCAGCAGTCCTACTAGCGGGAGGGCCAATGAGCAGTTCTTC | CASSPTSGRANEQFF
TRBD1 | TRBJ2-5 | . | TRBV11-3 | TGTGCCAGCAGCTTAGGGGGACAGCAAGAGACCCAGTACTTC | CASSLGGQQETQYF
. | TRBJ1-4 | . | TRBV4-2 | TGTGCCAGCAGCCAAGAAGAAGGCAGGGTAAATGAAAAACTGTTTTTT | CASSQEEGRVNEKLFF
. | TRBJ2-4 | . | TRBV13 | TGTGCCAGCAGCTTAGGCCGGGTAAACATTCAGTACTTC | CASSLGRVNIQYF
. | TRBJ2-5 | . | TRBV6-5 | TGTGCCACTTGGGGGGGGCAGACCCAGTACTTC | CATWGGQTQYF
TRBD1 | TRBJ2-7 | . | TRBV7-2 | TGTGCCAGCAGCCGGACCTCCGGGACAGGGTGGTACGAGCAGTACTTC | CASSRTSGTGWYEQYF
. | TRBJ2-7 | . | TRBV6-5 | TGTGCCAGCAGTACGACTGAAGACTACGAGCAGTACTTC | CASSTTEDYEQYF
TRBD2 | TRBJ2-2 | . | TRBV9 | TGTGCCAGCAGCACAAGACTAGCGGGAGACGGGGAGCTGTTTTTT | CASSTRLAGDGELFF
TRBD2 | TRBJ2-3 | . | TRBV5-1 | TGCGCCAGCAGCCGGACTAGCGGGAGGTCGGGCCCGGCAGATACGCAGTATTTT | CASSRTSGRSGPADTQYF
TRBD1 | TRBJ1-1 | once | TRBV10-1 | TGCGCCAGGAGTAACCGGGACAGAAACACTGAAGCTTTCTTT | CARSNRDRNTEAFF
. | TRBJ2-1 | once | TRBV9 | TGTGCCAGCTCCTCAGGAACCCACTACAATGAGCAGTTCTTC | CASSSGTHYNEQFF
. | TRBJ1-4 | . | TRBV27 | TGTGCCAGCAAAATGTCAGGGGAGTATGCAACTAATGAAAAACTGTTTTTT | CASKMSGEYATNEKLFF
TRBD2 | TRBJ2-1 | . | TRBV7-8 | TGTGCCAGCAGCTTGGGAGCTAGCGGAATCTACAATGAGCAGTTCTTC | CASSLGASGIYNEQFF
. | TRBJ2-7 | . | TRBV7-7 | TGTGCTAGCAGCTTAGACTTATCCTACGAGCAGTACTTC | CASSLDLSYEQYF
. | TRBJ2-7 | . | TRBV28 | TGTGCCAGCAGTTCTTTAGACAGATATACCTACGAGCAGTACTTC | CASSSLDRYTYEQYF
TRBD1 | TRBJ1-2 | once | TRBV6-5 | TGTGCCAGCAGTCCACAGGGGACTCAAAACTATGGCTACACCTTC | CASSPQGTQNYGYTF
TRBD2 | TRBJ2-1 | . | TRBV5-1 | TGCGCCAGCAGCTCAGCGGGAGGGCCAGAGGATGAGCAGTTCTTC | CASSSAGGPEDEQFF
TRBD1 | TRBJ2-2 | . | TRBV9 | TGTGCCAGCAGCCCTGGGACAGCGAACACCGGGGAGCTGTTTTTT | CASSPGTANTGELFF
TRBD2 | TRBJ2-7 | once | TRBV9 | TGTGCCAGCAGCGCCGGGACTAGCGGGTTCTACGAGCAGTACTTC | CASSAGTSGFYEQYF
. | TRBJ2-7 | . | TRBV28 | TGTGCCAGCAGGGGCCCAGCGGGTCCGGACGAGCAGTACTTC | CASRGPAGPDEQYF
TRBD1 | TRBJ1-2 | . | TRBV4-1 | TGCGCCAGCAGCCAAGCTTTCAGGGGGCCCTATGGCTACACCTTC | CASSQAFRGPYGYTF
TRBD2 | TRBJ2-1 | . | TRBV4-1 | TGCGCCAGCAGCCTTGTGCTAGCGGGGTGGGAGCAGTTCTTC | CASSLVLAGWEQFF
. | TRBJ2-7 | . | TRBV5-1 | TGCGCCAGCAGCTCTACCTCCACCTCCTACGAGCAGTACTTC | CASSSTSTSYEQYF
TRBD1 | TRBJ2-7 | . | TRBV9 | TGTGCCAGCAGCGCCCTTGACCGGGACAGTGAGCAGTACTTC | CASSALDRDSEQYF
TRBD2 | TRBJ2-3 | . | TRBV9 | TGTGCCAGCAGCGTAGGAAGCGGGAGGGCCGTCCCAGATACGCAGTATTTT | CASSVGSGRAVPDTQYF
. | TRBJ1-5 | . | TRBV7-2 | TGTGCCAGCAGCCCGGGGTATAGCAATCAGCCCCAGCATTTT | CASSPGYSNQPQHF
. | TRBJ1-5 | . | TRBV28 | TGTGCCAGCAGTCCCGGGACAAGGGGTCAGCCCCAGCATTTT | CASSPGTRGQPQHF
TRBD1 | TRBJ1-1 | once | TRBV6-5 | TGTGCCAGCGAGGGACAGCCCTCCTCTGAAGCTTTCTTT | CASEGQPSSEAFF
. | TRBJ2-3 | . | TRBV3-1/TRBV3-2 | TGTGCCAGCAGTCCCTGGGGGGGGCCCATTTACACAGATACGCAGTATTTT | CASSPWGGPIYTDTQYF
TRBD2 | TRBJ2-1 | . | TRBV6-5 | TGTGCCAGCAGTTGGGGACTAGCGGGAAACAATGAGCAGTTCTTC | CASSWGLAGNNEQFF